What follows are 31 T cell receptor beta chains derived from one specimen sequenced in a study of blood T cell repertoires in COVID-19. Produced via immunoSEQ multiplex PCR; TCRdb's table is partial and in-frame only. The data show under 250,000 clones, with around 84% seen just once and more than 10% held by the top ten. Sample: peripheral blood. Receptors originate from a human donor in a cohort sampled during active COVID-19.

V usage is TRBV7-2 and J usage is TRBJ1-5, with a weak D call TRBD1 (6 bases). The CDR3 runs to 13 residues. The V gene's germline CDR1 is SGHTA and CDR2 FQGNSA. Trimming cost V 3 bases and J 4 bases, with 7 bases left between them. CDR3: CASSFQGNQPQHF. For the CDR3, the DNA is TGTGCCAGCAGCTTTCAGGGGAATCAGCCCCAGCATTTT.

This chain links TRBV6-1 with TRBJ2-7; 9 bases agree with TRBD2. CDR1 and CDR2 (germline): MNHNS, SASEGT. The CDR3 totals 17 residues. Losses at the gene ends were 2 bases for V and 4 bases for J; bases not matched to a gene: 12. In DNA, the CDR3 is TGTGCCAGCAGTGAAAACCCAGGGACTAGCAGGTTGTACGAGCAGTACTTC. Encoded protein: CASSENPGTSRLYEQYF.

This chain joins TRBV19 and TRBJ1-5; 8 bases map to TRBD1. The length of the CDR3 is 14 residues. The junction had 5 bases not matched to a gene; V was cut back by 5 bases and J by 5 bases. Looked up from germline, CDR1 is LNHDA and CDR2 is SQIVND (reference sequence). The CDR3 spells CASSFDRGHQPQHF. Here the CDR3 DNA reads TGTGCCAGTAGTTTTGACAGGGGCCATCAGCCCCAGCATTTT.

The chain combines TRBV19 with TRBJ2-7, with D possibly TRBD2 on 5 matching bases. Trimming took 5 bases from V and 5 from J, leaving 16 bases between them. The CDR3 is 14 amino acids. Germline V gives CDR1 LNHDA, CDR2 SQIVND (reference sequence). The CDR3 sequence is CASSPREGWDEQYF. CDR3 in DNA: TGTGCCAGTAGTCCCCGTGAGGGTTGGGACGAGCAGTACTTC.

The chain recombines TRBV28 with TRBJ2-1; tentatively, D is TRBD2 (5 bases). This CDR3 comprises 15 residues. Trimming removed 7 bases from V and 0 bases from J, with 13 bases in between. Germline CDR1 and CDR2: MDHEN and SYDVKM. This CDR3 reads CASNLPGNSYNEQFF. CDR3 nucleotides: TGTGCCAGCAACCTGCCGGGGAACTCCTACAATGAGCAGTTCTTC. Full variable domain (rest looked up from reference TRBV28 and TRBJ2-1): DVKVTQSSRYLVKRTGEKVFLECVQDMDHENMFWYRQDPGLGLRLIYFSYDVKMKEKGDIPEGYSVSREKKERFSLILESASTNQTSMYLCASNLPGNSYNEQFFGPGTRLTVL.

This clone occurred once. The chain has TRBV5-1 and TRBJ2-7, with 9 nucleotides matching TRBD1. The V gene's germline CDR1 is SGHRS and CDR2 YFSETQ. The CDR3 runs 14 residues. J was trimmed by 2 bases and V by 0 bases; bases with no gene match: 0. The CDR3 DNA reads as TGCGCCAGCAGCTTGGACAGGGGGCCCTACGAGCAGTACTTC. The encoded protein is CASSLDRGPYEQYF.

This rearrangement joins TRBV14 to TRBJ2-7; TRBD2 matches at 10 bases. The CDR3 contains 17 residues. With V trimmed by 3 bases and J by 2 bases, 10 bases remained unmatched. Germline V gene lookup returns CDR1 SGHDN and CDR2 FVKESK. The CDR3 loop reads CASSQIAGGPTTYEQYF. In DNA, the CDR3 is TGTGCCAGCAGCCAGATAGCGGGGGGCCCCACCACCTACGAGCAGTACTTC.

A few counts support this clone. The same CDR3 also results from other DNA sequences found in this sample. The gene calls are TRBV7-9 and TRBJ2-6; D is perhaps TRBD1 (5 bases). Germline assignment: CDR1 SEHNR and CDR2 FQNEAQ (reference sequence). The germline V and J ends were trimmed by 4 bases and 0 bases, with 7 bases remaining between them. This CDR3 contains 15 residues. CDR3 amino acids: CASSSRVSGANVLTF. The CDR3 nucleotides read TGTGCCAGCAGCTCCAGGGTCTCTGGGGCCAACGTCCTGACTTTC.

J is TRBJ1-2 and V is TRBV11-2; D ambiguous. This CDR3 is built from 15 residues. Trimming pared 5 bases from V and 3 bases from J, leaving 16 bases between. Germline V gene data show CDR1 as SGHAT and CDR2 as FQNNGV. For the CDR3, the DNA is TGTGCCAGCAGCCCAAGGACCGGAGGGCACTATGGCTACACCTTC. Protein sequence: CASSPRTGGHYGYTF.

This rearrangement joins TRBV13 to TRBJ1-1; the D gene is possibly TRBD1 (6 bases). The ends were cut back, 3 bases at V and 1 base at J, with 9 bases in the middle. The V gene's germline CDR1 is PRHDT and CDR2 FYEKMQ (reference sequence). The CDR3 is 14 residues long. CDR3 in DNA: TGTGCCAGCAGCTTCGGACAGACGAACACTGAAGCTTTCTTT. Its protein product is CASSFGQTNTEAFF.

CDR3 residues: CAISPGETQYF. DNA for the CDR3: TGTGCCATCAGCCCCGGAGAGACCCAGTACTTC. V gene TRBV10-3 combines with J gene TRBJ2-5; D remains unclear. CDR1 and CDR2 (germline): ENHRY, SYGVKD. This CDR3 has 11 amino acids. V was trimmed by 6 bases and J by 4 bases, leaving 6 bases between them.

V usage is TRBV19 and J usage is TRBJ1-1; D gene uncertain. The V end lost 1 base, the J end lost 10 bases, and 7 bases lay between the germline ends. There are 11 residues in the CDR3. Germline CDR1 reads LNHDA; CDR2 reads SQIVND (reference sequence). CDR3 sequence reads: CASSIGAGAFF. In nucleotides, the CDR3 is TGTGCCAGTAGTATAGGGGCTGGAGCTTTCTTT.

This sequence joins TRBV9 and TRBJ2-3, with TRBD1 identical over 8 bases. Germline CDR1 and CDR2: SGDLS and YYNGEE. V lost 2 bases, J lost 2 bases, and 4 bases stayed unmatched. CDR3 size: 15 residues. DNA of the CDR3: TGTGCCAGCAGCGTCGACAGGGGTTCCACAGATACGCAGTATTTT. Protein sequence: CASSVDRGSTDTQYF.

The CDR3 is CASSLTGRGNQPQHF. DNA for the CDR3: TGTGCCAGCAGCTTGACAGGGCGGGGCAATCAGCCCCAGCATTTT. The gene calls are TRBV28 and TRBJ1-5; 7 bases fit TRBD1. Trimming cost V 6 bases and J 2 bases; bases outside gene matches: 7. Germline CDR1 is MDHEN and CDR2 is SYDVKM. This CDR3 spans 15 amino acids.

The CDR3 is CASVQSRESGNTIYF. In nucleotides, the CDR3 is TGTGCCAGCGTCCAGAGTCGGGAGTCTGGAAACACCATATATTTT. This chain uses TRBV6-5 with TRBJ1-3, with unresolved D. CDR3 length: 15 amino acids. V lost 8 bases to trimming and J lost 1 base, with 15 bases between them. The germline V gene has CDR1 MNHEY and CDR2 SVGAGI.

The chain carries TRBV28 and TRBJ2-3, with D maybe TRBD1 (5 bases). This CDR3 has 12 residues. V lost 8 bases and J 5 bases, leaving 11 bases between the germline ends. Germline lookup yields CDR1 MDHEN and CDR2 SYDVKM. The CDR3 region is CASAQGGDTQYF. The CDR3 DNA reads as TGTGCCAGCGCTCAGGGCGGAGATACGCAGTATTTT.

This clone was counted once. V gene TRBV12-3 or TRBV12-4 combines with J gene TRBJ1-5; 7 nucleotides align to TRBD1. This CDR3 spans 13 amino acids. The ends lost 6 bases at V and 5 bases at J; junction bases unmatched: 4. The CDR3 nucleotides read TGTGCCAGCAGCCGTGACAGGGATCAGCCCCAGCATTTT. Translating gives CASSRDRDQPQHF.

The chain couples TRBV4-1 to TRBJ2-1, with TRBD2 as a possible D gene (5 bases). CDR1 and CDR2 (germline): MGHRA, YSYEKL. V was cut by 0 bases and J by 8 bases, with 14 bases left in between. The length of the CDR3 is 15 residues. The CDR3 DNA follows: TGCGCCAGCAGCCAAGAGCTGGACGGGGTCCATGAGCAGTTCTTC. The encoded protein is CASSQELDGVHEQFF.

The V gene is TRBV6-6, the J gene TRBJ1-2; D ambiguous. The CDR3 totals 11 residues. Trimming cost V 11 bases and J 5 bases, with 12 bases left between them. The germline V gene has CDR1 MNHNY and CDR2 SVGAGI (reference sequence). CDR3 sequence reads: CAHGEGYGYTF. The CDR3 nucleotides are TGTGCCCATGGGGAGGGATATGGCTACACCTTC.

This clone was detected only once. V and J are TRBV11-3 and TRBJ2-3; 16 bases map to TRBD2. Germline assignment: CDR1 SGHNT and CDR2 YENEEA. Losses at the gene ends were 5 bases for V and 6 bases for J; bases not matched to a gene: 2. This CDR3 has 15 amino acids. CDR3 residues: CASSPGLAGGDTQYF. CDR3 nucleotides: TGTGCCAGCAGCCCGGGACTAGCGGGGGGGGATACGCAGTATTTT.

This chain connects TRBV19 to TRBJ1-6, with TRBD1 identical over 9 bases. The CDR3 length is 15 residues. CDR1 LNHDA and CDR2 SQIVND come from the germline V gene (reference sequence). V lost 6 bases and J lost 6; bases outside the gene matches: 6. The CDR3, as DNA: TGTGCCAGTAGCCTGGGACAGGGATTTAATTCACCCCTCCACTTT. Amino acid sequence: CASSLGQGFNSPLHF. The complete variable domain, with remaining parts taken from reference TRBV19 and TRBJ1-6, reads DGGITQSPKYLFRKEGQNVTLSCEQNLNHDAMYWYRQDPGQGLRLIYYSQIVNDFQKGDIAEGYSVSREKKESFPLTVTSAQKNPTAFYLCASSLGQGFNSPLHFGNGTRLTVT.

This chain joins TRBV5-1 and TRBJ2-3; TRBD1 might be the D (6 bases). CDR3 length equals 16 residues. Trimming took off 4 bases at V and 2 bases at J, with 17 bases between the two ends. Germline V gene lookup returns CDR1 SGHRS and CDR2 YFSETQ. Here the CDR3 reads CASSPNTGSPTDTQYF. The CDR3 DNA reads as TGCGCCAGCAGCCCAAACACAGGGTCTCCCACAGATACGCAGTATTTT. The whole variable domain, filled in from reference TRBV5-1 and TRBJ2-3, reads KAGVTQTPRYLIKTRGQQVTLSCSPISGHRSVSWYQQTPGQGLQFLFEYFSETQRNKGNFPGRFSGRQFSNSRSEMNVSTLELGDSALYLCASSPNTGSPTDTQYFGPGTRLTVL.

V usage is TRBV15 and J usage is TRBJ2-5, with TRBD2 as a possible D gene (7 bases). The CDR3 runs to 13 residues. V was shortened by 5 bases and J by 5 bases, with 12 bases between the two germline ends. Germline assignment: CDR1 LNHNV and CDR2 YYDKDF (reference sequence). The CDR3 sequence: CATSPRGGETQYF. In DNA, the CDR3 is TGTGCCACCAGCCCGAGGGGGGGTGAGACCCAGTACTTC.

The CDR3 loop reads CASSLGQDYGYTF. CDR3 sequence (DNA): TGTGCCAGCAGCCTGGGACAGGACTATGGCTACACCTTC. The rearrangement links TRBV6-6 to TRBJ1-2; 8 bases are a match to TRBD1. CDR3 length equals 13 residues. The germline V gene has CDR1 MNHNY and CDR2 SVGAGI (reference sequence). The junction had 3 bases not matched to a gene; V was cut back by 6 bases and J by 3 bases.

This clone was found a few times. The CDR3 bases are TGTGCCAGCAGCCCCTACTCACTGAACACTGAAGCTTTCTTT. Residues: CASSPYSLNTEAFF. V usage is TRBV7-2 and J usage is TRBJ1-1; D gene uncertain. Trimming removed 5 bases from V and 0 bases from J, with 10 bases in between. The CDR3 spans 14 residues. CDR1 and CDR2 from the germline V gene are SGHTA and FQGNSA.

The chain recombines TRBV7-2 with TRBJ2-7; a weak D match, TRBD1 (5 bases). This CDR3 spans 16 amino acids. V lost 3 bases and J lost 3, with 18 bases in between. In germline, CDR1 is SGHTA, CDR2 FQGNSA. CDR3 in amino acids: CASSLGRAFPYYEQYF. The CDR3 DNA reads as TGTGCCAGCAGCTTGGGCAGGGCCTTCCCCTACTACGAGCAGTACTTC.

This clone was seen only a few times. The J gene is TRBJ1-1, the V gene TRBV19, with D unclear. CDR3 length equals 15 residues. With 6 bases removed from V and 3 bases from J, the gap between germline ends came to 17 bases. CDR1 and CDR2 (germline): LNHDA, SQIVND (reference sequence). The chain's CDR3 is CASRREALADTEAFF. The CDR3 region has the DNA TGTGCCAGTAGACGGGAAGCATTAGCCGACACTGAAGCTTTCTTT. The full variable domain, in which reference TRBV19 and TRBJ1-1 provide the parts outside the CDR3, is DGGITQSPKYLFRKEGQNVTLSCEQNLNHDAMYWYRQDPGQGLRLIYYSQIVNDFQKGDIAEGYSVSREKKESFPLTVTSAQKNPTAFYLCASRREALADTEAFFGQGTRLTVV.

The count of this clone is one. Within the sample, other DNA sequences also encode this same CDR3. V and J are TRBV5-1 and TRBJ2-5; no clear D gene. The CDR3 totals 12 residues. V gave up 0 bases and J gave up 5 bases, with 5 bases separating them. The germline V gene has CDR1 SGHRS and CDR2 YFSETQ. CDR3 amino acids: CASSLAGETQYF. CDR3 sequence (DNA): TGCGCCAGCAGCTTGGCCGGGGAGACCCAGTACTTC.

There are many counts of this clone. The rearrangement joins TRBV30 to TRBJ1-1; unclear D gene. CDR3 length: 13 residues. The germline V gene encodes CDR1 GTSNPN and CDR2 SVGIG (reference sequence). Trimming cost V 2 bases and J 0 bases, with 7 bases left between them. CDR3 in DNA: TGTGCCTGGAGTAACATAATGAACACTGAAGCTTTCTTT. Residues: CAWSNIMNTEAFF.

V is TRBV28 and J is TRBJ2-7, with TRBD1 as a possible D gene (6 bases). Trimming cost V 7 bases and J 5 bases, with 18 bases left between them. Germline V gene sequence: CDR1 MDHEN, CDR2 SYDVKM. The CDR3 sequence is 14 residues long. In nucleotides, the CDR3 is TGTGCCAGCACCCCACCCTCACAGGGCGACGAGCAGTACTTC. This gives the protein CASTPPSQGDEQYF.

This clone has only a few counts. V usage is TRBV5-1 and J usage is TRBJ2-1; TRBD2 agrees at 10 bases. J gave up 8 bases and V 2 bases, and 7 bases lay outside the gene matches. Germline-derived CDR1 and CDR2 are SGHRS and YFSETQ. The length of the CDR3 is 15 residues. The CDR3 nucleotides are TGCGCCAGCAGCTTCAGCGGGGGGGCCTTTGATGAGCAGTTCTTC. As protein: CASSFSGGAFDEQFF.